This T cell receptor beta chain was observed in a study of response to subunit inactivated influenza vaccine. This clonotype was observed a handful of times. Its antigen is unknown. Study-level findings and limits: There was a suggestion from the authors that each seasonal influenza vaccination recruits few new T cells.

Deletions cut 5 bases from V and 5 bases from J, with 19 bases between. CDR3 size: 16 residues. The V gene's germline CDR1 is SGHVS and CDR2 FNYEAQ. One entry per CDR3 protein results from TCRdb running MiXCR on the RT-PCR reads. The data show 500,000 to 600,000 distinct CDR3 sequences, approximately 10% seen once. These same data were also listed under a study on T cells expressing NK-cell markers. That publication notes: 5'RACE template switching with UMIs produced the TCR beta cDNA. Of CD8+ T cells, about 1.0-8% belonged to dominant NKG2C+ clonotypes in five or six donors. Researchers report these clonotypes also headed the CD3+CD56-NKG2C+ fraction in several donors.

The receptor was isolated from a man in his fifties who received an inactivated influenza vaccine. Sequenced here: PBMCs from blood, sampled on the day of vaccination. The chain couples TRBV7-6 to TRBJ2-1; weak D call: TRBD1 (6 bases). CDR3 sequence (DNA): TGTGCCAGCAGCCCTCACCCGAGAGACAGGAACAATGAGCAGTTCTTC. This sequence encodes CASSPHPRDRNNEQFF.